This paragraph covers one T cell receptor (beta chain) sequence. The data were obtained in a study of shared clonotypes between healthy human individuals. V lost 5 bases and J 2 bases, leaving 9 bases between the germline ends. The CDR3 covers 13 residues. Germline assignment: CDR1 LNHDA and CDR2 SQIVND (reference sequence). TCRdb keeps only in-frame clones here, not all; method: immunoSEQ multiplex PCR. The sample carries 1,100,000 or so clones, roughly 74% recorded once. This TCR was recovered from a man aged 18 to 30 in good health. Some clones in this sample may be carry-over from other donors' samples. The specimen sequenced was memory CD4+ T cells from PBMCs. Stated subset: CD45RA-negative fraction. The chain carries TRBV19 and TRBJ1-2; D is unresolved. Written as DNA, the CDR3 is TGTGCCAGTAGTCCCGGGTCGAACTATGGCTACACCTTC. Amino acid sequence: CASSPGSNYGYTF.